These 11 T cell receptor beta chains originate from one sample sequenced in a study of T-cell memory formation after mild COVID-19. TCRdb re-derived calls from the 5' RACE reads in MiXCR, one entry per CDR3 protein. The sample contains approximately 490,000 distinct CDR3 sequences, roughly 21% of which appear only once. Material for sequencing was PBMCs or a T cell subset sorted from them (not recorded which). The source is an adult woman who had mild COVID-19 (a few samples of this study predate the infection). Cell type and time point are not known.

The table lists this clonotype with a few counts. The chain joins TRBV6-6 to TRBJ2-2, with a weak D call TRBD2 (7 bases). CDR1 is MNHNY and CDR2 is SVGAGI in the germline V gene (reference sequence). Trimming took 7 bases from V and 0 from J, leaving 18 bases between them. The CDR3 sequence is 17 residues long. DNA of the CDR3: TGTGCCAGCAACGTGGGAGGGACACAAGCGAACACCGGGGAGCTGTTTTTT. It is translated as CASNVGGTQANTGELFF.

This clonotype occurred a few times. The gene calls are TRBV18 and TRBJ2-1; no clear D gene. The CDR3 has 13 residues. Trimming left V 3 bases short and J 9 bases short, with 12 bases between. In germline, CDR1 is KGHSH, CDR2 LQKENI. The CDR3 sequence is CASSPGLTGEQFF. CDR3 in DNA: TGTGCCAGCTCACCTGGCTTGACGGGTGAGCAGTTCTTC.

J is TRBJ2-4 and V is TRBV5-1, with 11 bases lining up with TRBD1. CDR3 length: 15 amino acids. The germline gives CDR1 SGHRS, CDR2 YFSETQ. The ends lost 4 bases at V and 7 bases at J; junction bases unmatched: 7. CDR3 protein: CASSTGTGGRNIQYF. CDR3 coding DNA: TGCGCCAGCAGCACCGGGACAGGGGGAAGGAACATTCAGTACTTC.

This clonotype was seen more than once but under ten times. V usage is TRBV11-2 and J usage is TRBJ1-2; 8 bases map to TRBD1. The CDR3 is made up of 14 amino acids. Per germline, CDR1 SGHAT and CDR2 FQNNGV. V trimming: 2 bases; J trimming: 4 bases; junction bases outside the gene matches: 3. The CDR3 sequence: CASSLIRGPYGYTF. Written as DNA, the CDR3 is TGTGCCAGCAGCTTAATCAGGGGGCCCTATGGCTACACCTTC.

The rearrangement joins TRBV27 to TRBJ2-3, with TRBD2 matching 7 bases. The V gene's germline CDR1 is MNHEY and CDR2 SMNVEV (reference sequence). The trim removed 3 bases at V and 8 bases at J, leaving 11 bases unmatched. The CDR3 length is 15 residues. CDR3 sequence (DNA): TGTGCCAGCAGTTTGCGGGAGAGCGGGTCGGCTACGCAGTATTTT. It specifies CASSLRESGSATQYF.

The rearrangement links TRBV14 to TRBJ2-5; no reliable D call. V was cut by 4 bases and J by 5 bases, with 14 bases left in between. The germline V gene has CDR1 SGHDN and CDR2 FVKESK. CDR3 length equals 14 residues. The CDR3 DNA follows: TGTGCCAGCAGCCGACTTGGACCCGCGGAGACCCAGTACTTC. It yields the protein CASSRLGPAETQYF. Supplemented by reference TRBV14 and TRBJ2-5, the full variable domain reads EAGVTQFPSHSVIEKGQTVTLRCDPISGHDNLYWYRRVMGKEIKFLLHFVKESKQDESGMPNNRFLAERTGGTYSTLKVQPAELEDSGVYFCASSRLGPAETQYFGPGTRLLVL.

Ten or more counts support this clonotype. The rearrangement joins TRBV12-5 to TRBJ2-3; D may be TRBD2 (5 bases). V lost 0 bases, J lost 0 bases, and 28 bases lay in between. The CDR3 contains 22 residues. CDR1 and CDR2 from the germline V gene are LGHNT and FRNRAP. DNA for the CDR3: TGTGCTAGTGGTTTGGTACGTGGGTCCATAACGACGGCTAGCCGAAGCACAGATACGCAGTATTTT. This encodes CASGLVRGSITTASRSTDTQYF. Combining the CDR3 with reference TRBV12-5 and TRBJ2-3 gives the whole variable domain DARVTQTPRHKVTEMGQEVTMRCQPILGHNTVFWYRQTMMQGLELLAYFRNRAPLDDSGMPKDRFSAEMPDATLATLKIQPSEPRDSAVYFCASGLVRGSITTASRSTDTQYFGPGTRLTVL.

This clonotype occurred a few times. The chain combines TRBV5-1 with TRBJ2-5, with unresolved D. Germline V gene sequence: CDR1 SGHRS, CDR2 YFSETQ. Trimming removed 1 base at V and 1 base at J, with 5 bases between. The CDR3 contains 13 residues. CDR3 DNA sequence: TGCGCCAGCAGCTTGAAGTCCCAAGAGACCCAGTACTTC. It specifies CASSLKSQETQYF.

This clonotype was seen a handful of times. The chain carries TRBV7-8 and TRBJ2-3; 10 bases line up with TRBD1. Trimming cost V 5 bases and J 3 bases; bases outside gene matches: 8. In germline, CDR1 is SGHVS, CDR2 FQNEAQ. The CDR3 sequence is 16 residues long. CDR3 bases: TGTGCCAGCAGCCCGACAGGGGGCCTGGGAACAGATACGCAGTATTTT. Its protein is CASSPTGGLGTDTQYF.

The CDR3 reads CASSLEGLGEQYF. CDR3 coding DNA: TGCGCCAGCAGCTTGGAGGGATTGGGCGAGCAGTACTTC. This chain joins TRBV5-1 and TRBJ2-7, with D unclear. The germline V gene has CDR1 SGHRS and CDR2 YFSETQ. The CDR3 loop spans 13 amino acids. V lost 0 bases, J lost 6 bases, and 10 bases lay in between.

The gene calls are TRBV6-5 and TRBJ2-4; D tentatively reads TRBD1 or TRBD2 (5 bases each). CDR1 MNHEY and CDR2 SVGAGI come from the germline V gene. The length of the CDR3 is 18 residues. V was cut by 0 bases and J by 0 bases, with 15 bases left in between. CDR3 DNA sequence: TGTGCCAGCAGTTACTCGAGCGGTGTAGGGGTAGCCAAAAACATTCAGTACTTC. Translation gives CASSYSSGVGVAKNIQYF.